This T cell receptor (beta chain) was recorded in a study of T cell changes during pregnancy in multiple sclerosis. The germline V gene encodes CDR1 MNHNS and CDR2 SASEGT. The CDR3 loop spans 17 amino acids. V was clipped by 5 bases and J by 0 bases, with 17 bases between them. TCRdb's copy holds only in-frame clones and misses some; the assay was immunoSEQ multiplex PCR. The sample consists of about 45,000 clones, roughly 93% of them appearing once. The sequencing input was PBMCs (not recorded whether the cells were cultured). The chain combines TRBV6-1 with TRBJ1-3; D may be TRBD1 (5 bases). The source is a female donor with multiple sclerosis, enrolled in a pregnancy study. The CDR3 region is CASSQGTPGLSGNTIYF. CDR3 in DNA: TGTGCCAGCAGTCAAGGGACTCCGGGCCTCTCTGGAAACACCATATATTTT.